This T cell receptor beta chain emerged from a study of control samples from healthy donors and cancer patients. The protocol was immunoSEQ multiplex PCR, while the TCRdb copy is restricted to in-frame clones and leaves out a portion. The sample holds a few hundred thousand clones, 90% seen once. The V gene lost 7 bases and the J gene lost 10 bases, with 16 bases spanning the gap. The CDR3 has 13 amino acids. The germline gives CDR1 SNHLY, CDR2 FYNNEI. This TCR was recovered from a man aged 35-49 years with head and neck cancer. The sample consisted of PBMCs. The chain recombines TRBV2 with TRBJ1-4; possible D gene TRBD1, 5 bases. The CDR3 bases are TGTGCCAGCAAGGGCAGGGATGGGGGAAAACTGTTTTTT. Its translation is CASKGRDGGKLFF.